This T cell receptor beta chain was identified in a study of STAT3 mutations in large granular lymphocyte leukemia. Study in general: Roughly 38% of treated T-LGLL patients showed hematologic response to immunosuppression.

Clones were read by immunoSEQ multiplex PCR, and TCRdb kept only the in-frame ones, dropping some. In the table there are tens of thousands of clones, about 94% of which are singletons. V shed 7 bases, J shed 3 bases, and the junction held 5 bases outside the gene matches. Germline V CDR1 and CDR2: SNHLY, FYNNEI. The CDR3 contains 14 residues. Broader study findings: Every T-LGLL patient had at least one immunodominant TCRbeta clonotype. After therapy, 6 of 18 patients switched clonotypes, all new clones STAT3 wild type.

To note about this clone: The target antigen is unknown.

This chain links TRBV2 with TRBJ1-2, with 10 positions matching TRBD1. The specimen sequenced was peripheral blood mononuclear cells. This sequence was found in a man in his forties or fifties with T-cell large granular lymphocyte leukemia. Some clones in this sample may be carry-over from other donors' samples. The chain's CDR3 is CASTRDRGHYGYTF. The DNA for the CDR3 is TGTGCCAGCACCCGGGACAGGGGTCACTATGGCTACACCTTC.